This T cell receptor (beta chain) was profiled in a study of identical twins' blood T cells (dated by TCRdb to about 2013). For the wider study: Around 50 million Illumina reads were obtained across approximately twelve libraries, of which six were alpha-chain libraries and six were beta-chain libraries. To assess how genetics influences repertoire formation, the study used next-generation sequencing to compare the TCR alpha and beta chain repertoires of three pairs of monozygous twins.

The CDR3 starts with the cysteine, ends with the phenylalanine, and has 11 residues. Only CDR3 DNA is held: 33 bases, read in frame from base 1. V is clipped by 7 bases and J by 4 bases, and the sequence between their germline boundaries is 10 bases long. CDR1 SQVTM and CDR2 ANQGSEA were looked up in the germline V gene. Study-wide findings and limitations: Among the most abundant TCRbeta clonotypes, every donor shared more CDR3 sequences with her own twin than with unrelated donors. Twin pairs were reported to be markedly more alike in V gene usage than unrelated donors were, even when looking at non-selected out-of-frame TCRbeta clonotypes. Validation by independent studies was stated to be required for the proposed role of the TCRalpha J segment in MHC recognition during thymic selection. The number of shared CDR3 clonotypes between two donors was mainly determined by the product of their cloneset sizes, and twins did not clearly deviate from this trend. Because the twins were reared together, environmental influences could not be ruled out as the explanation for twin similarity.

The library was made by 5' RACE. TCRdb names Illumina Genome Analyzer IIx as the instrument used. To prepare the RNA-based TCR cDNA libraries, a previously described protocol was followed, with several modifications. To prevent cross-contamination, sample-specific barcodes were introduced on both ends of each TCR cDNA library during cDNA synthesis and amplification. The paper's data handling went like this. Between about 95,000 and nearly 550,000 clonotypes were identified per individual, and about 2.2 to 4 million CDR3-containing reads were obtained per library. Reads with improper barcode index combinations were discarded, and clonesets were then built for each library with the MiTCR software. While assembling CDR3 clonotypes, MiTCR corrected PCR and sequencing errors and either filtered or rescued low-quality reads. Artificial out-of-frame clonotypes were removed by being mapped to in-frame sequences, with one indel in the CDR3 allowed. To measure how similar V and J gene usage was between donors, Jensen-Shannon divergence was divided by mean entropy. Clones were called with MiXCR by TCRdb after fastp trimmed the public reads at Q25, and only in-frame beta chains were retained. Rows are combined by CDR3 protein, so each entry shows the most common genes and DNA. TCRdb, not the original authors, processed these V and J calls. The sample table holds roughly 340,000 distinct CDR3 sequences, of which approximately 30% were seen once. The top ten clones comprise roughly 5.5% of the sample.

The donors were six healthy women who made up three monozygous twin pairs. All three twin pairs had been reared together and were thought likely to have met the same infectious agents and vaccines. TCR cDNA libraries were prepared from RNA that was isolated from peripheral blood mononuclear cells. This clonotype has just a few counts. Its antigen is still unknown. No qualities accompany the bases; no much larger clone lies one base away. The chain is encoded by TRBV29-1 joined to TRBJ1-2; the D gene lacks a confident call. Source material: PBMCs. This receptor was taken from a woman between 18 and 55 years old in good health. CDR3 protein: CSAQTIYGYTF. The nucleotide sequence reads as follows: TGCAGCGCACAGACGATCTATGGCTACACCTTC.